The source of this T cell receptor (beta chain) is a study of spatial heterogeneity in lung cancer. This clonotype came up many times. Its target is unknown. Since it is a stray read in a library aimed at alpha chains, this beta chain has a size that is not meaningful. The CDR3 is made up of 15 amino acids. Trimming cost V 5 bases and J 1 base, with 12 bases left between them. In germline, CDR1 is SEHNR, CDR2 FQNEAQ (reference sequence). Time point given: sample taken at primary tumor resection. Each CDR3 protein is one row after TCRdb ran MiXCR on the 5' RACE reads. The sample records several thousand distinct CDR3 sequences, less than 9.5% being singletons. Broader study findings: One measure, the expanded intratumoral alpha and beta TCR count, tracked tumor mutation counts.

The chain has TRBV7-9 and TRBJ1-5; D unclear. This clonotype originated in a female donor with early-stage non-small cell lung cancer. The sample here was lung tumor tissue, taken at surgery. CDR3 sequence reads: CASSPDQVSNQPQHF. CDR3 sequence (DNA): TGTGCCAGCAGCCCCGACCAGGTCAGCAATCAGCCCCAGCATTTT.